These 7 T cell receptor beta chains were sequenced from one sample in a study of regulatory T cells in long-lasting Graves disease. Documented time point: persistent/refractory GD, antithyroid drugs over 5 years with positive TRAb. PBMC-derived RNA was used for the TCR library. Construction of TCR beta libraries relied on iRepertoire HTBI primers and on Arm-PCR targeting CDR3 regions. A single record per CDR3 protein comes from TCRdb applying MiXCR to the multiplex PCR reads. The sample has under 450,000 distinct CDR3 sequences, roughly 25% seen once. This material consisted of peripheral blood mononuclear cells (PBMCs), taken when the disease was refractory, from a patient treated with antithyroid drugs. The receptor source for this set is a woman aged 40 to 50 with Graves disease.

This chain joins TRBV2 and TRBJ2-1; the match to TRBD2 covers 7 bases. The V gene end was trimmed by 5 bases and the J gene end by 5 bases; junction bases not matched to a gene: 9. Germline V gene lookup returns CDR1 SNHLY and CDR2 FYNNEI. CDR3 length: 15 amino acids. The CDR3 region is CASSPRAGEDNEQFF. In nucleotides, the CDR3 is TGTGCCAGCAGTCCAAGGGCGGGAGAGGACAATGAGCAGTTCTTC.

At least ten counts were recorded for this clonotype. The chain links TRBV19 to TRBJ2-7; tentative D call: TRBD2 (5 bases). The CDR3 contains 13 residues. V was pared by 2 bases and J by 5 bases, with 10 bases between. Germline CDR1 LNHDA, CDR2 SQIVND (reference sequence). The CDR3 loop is CASSITQADEQYF. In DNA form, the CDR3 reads TGTGCCAGTAGTATAACTCAAGCGGACGAGCAGTACTTC.

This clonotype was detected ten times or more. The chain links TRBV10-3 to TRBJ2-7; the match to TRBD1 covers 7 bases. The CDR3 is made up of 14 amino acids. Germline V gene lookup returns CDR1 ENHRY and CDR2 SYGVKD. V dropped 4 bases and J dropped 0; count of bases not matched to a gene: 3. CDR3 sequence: CAISAGQLSYEQYF. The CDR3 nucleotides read TGTGCCATCAGTGCGGGACAGCTCTCCTACGAGCAGTACTTC.

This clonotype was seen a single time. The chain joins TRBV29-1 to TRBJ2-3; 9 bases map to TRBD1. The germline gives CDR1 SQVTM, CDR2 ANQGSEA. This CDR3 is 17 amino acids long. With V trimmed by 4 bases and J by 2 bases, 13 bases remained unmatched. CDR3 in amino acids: CSVGEDWTGDFTDTQYF. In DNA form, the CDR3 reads TGCAGCGTTGGCGAAGACTGGACAGGGGATTTCACAGATACGCAGTATTTT.

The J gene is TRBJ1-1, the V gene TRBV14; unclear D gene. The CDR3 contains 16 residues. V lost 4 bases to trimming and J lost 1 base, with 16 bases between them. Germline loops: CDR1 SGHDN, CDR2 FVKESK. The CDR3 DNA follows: TGTGCCAGCAGCCCACGGACCAGCTTGGCGAACACTGAAGCTTTCTTT. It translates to CASSPRTSLANTEAFF.

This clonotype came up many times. CDR3 nucleotides: TGTGCCAGTAAAAGGGCCACTGAAGCTTTCTTT. It is translated as CASKRATEAFF. This rearrangement joins TRBV2 to TRBJ1-1; D remains ambiguous. Germline V gene sequence: CDR1 SNHLY, CDR2 FYNNEI. V lost 9 bases to trimming and J lost 4 bases, with 9 bases between them. The CDR3 has 11 amino acids.

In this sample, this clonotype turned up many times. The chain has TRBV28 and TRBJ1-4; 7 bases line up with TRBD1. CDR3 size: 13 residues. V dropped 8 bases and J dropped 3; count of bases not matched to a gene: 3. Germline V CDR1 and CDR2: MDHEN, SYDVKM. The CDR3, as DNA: TGTGCCAGCCGGGGACAGCCTAATGAAAAACTGTTTTTT. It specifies CASRGQPNEKLFF.